The 10 T cell receptor beta chains reported below all come from one sample, sequenced in a study of cytomegalovirus exposure and HLA in healthy donors. A multiplex PCR was run with 60 Vbeta primers and 13 Jbeta primers. Only in-frame clones appear in the TCRdb table, and some are missing; sequencing was by immunoSEQ multiplex PCR. The sample comprises around 180,000 clones, over 65% of which are singletons, and 1.4% rests with the top ten. Sample: PBMCs. Every receptor here comes from a woman aged 25 to 39 in good health and CMV-seropositive.

Comments on this clone: Within the sample, other DNA sequences also encode this same CDR3. This rearrangement joins TRBV27 to TRBJ1-1; 8 bases line up with TRBD1. Germline V gene sequence: CDR1 MNHEY, CDR2 SMNVEV (reference sequence). Losses at the gene ends were 5 bases for V and 5 bases for J; bases not matched to a gene: 4. This CDR3 is built from 13 residues. The CDR3, as DNA: TGTGCCAGCAGTCTTACAGGGGGTACTGAAGCTTTCTTT. Protein sequence: CASSLTGGTEAFF.

The genes are TRBV11-3 and TRBJ2-1, with TRBD2 as a possible D gene (6 bases). With 1 base removed from V and 7 bases from J, the gap between germline ends came to 17 bases. Germline loops: CDR1 SGHNT, CDR2 YENEEA. The CDR3 totals 16 residues. CDR3 coding DNA: TGTGCCAGCAGCTTAGGGATTTCGTCCGCGGGAAATGAGCAGTTCTTC. It is translated as CASSLGISSAGNEQFF.

V is TRBV29-1 and J is TRBJ2-3, with unresolved D. The V end was cut by 2 bases, the J end by 8 bases, with 11 bases between. CDR3 length: 12 amino acids. Germline values: CDR1 SQVTM, CDR2 ANQGSEA. The CDR3 spells CSVEIPPFTQYF. The CDR3 region has the DNA TGCAGCGTTGAAATCCCCCCATTTACGCAGTATTTT.

CDR3 loop: CASSPGTGDTGELFF. The CDR3 bases are TGTGCCAGTAGTCCGGGGACAGGGGACACCGGGGAGCTGTTTTTT. V and J are TRBV19 and TRBJ2-2, with TRBD1 identical over 10 bases. The CDR3 is 15 amino acids. V gave up 5 bases and J gave up 3 bases; unmatched junction bases: 3. CDR1 and CDR2 (germline): LNHDA, SQIVND (reference sequence).

The V call is TRBV5-6, the J call TRBJ2-7; weak D call: TRBD2 (6 bases). V gave up 0 bases and J gave up 5 bases, with 12 bases separating them. Germline V CDR1 and CDR2: SGHDT, YYEEEE. The CDR3 consists of 14 residues. In DNA form, the CDR3 reads TGTGCCAGCAGCTTGGGACTAGGGTACCACGAGCAGTACTTC. Its protein product is CASSLGLGYHEQYF.

The rearrangement links TRBV7-7 to TRBJ1-5, with D unresolved. The CDR3 consists of 13 residues. CDR1 SSHAT and CDR2 FNYEAQ come from the germline V gene (reference sequence). V was cut by 2 bases and J by 7 bases, with 9 bases left in between. The CDR3 DNA sequence: TGTGCCAGCAGCTTATCGGCGGGACAGCCCCAGCATTTT. It codes for CASSLSAGQPQHF.

The rearrangement joins TRBV11-2 to TRBJ2-7; unclear D gene. V gave up 3 bases and J gave up 6 bases, with 6 bases separating them. The CDR3 extends over 11 amino acids. In germline, CDR1 is SGHAT, CDR2 FQNNGV. The CDR3 reads CASSFGPEQYF. CDR3 nucleotides: TGTGCCAGCAGCTTTGGCCCCGAGCAGTACTTC.

This clone occurred a few times. This chain joins TRBV29-1 and TRBJ1-1; 7 nucleotides match TRBD1. The J segment lost 1 base and the V segment lost 4 bases, leaving 0 bases of the junction unmatched. Germline-derived CDR1 and CDR2 are SQVTM and ANQGSEA. CDR3 size: 12 residues. In DNA, the CDR3 is TGCAGCGTTGGACAGGGGAACACTGAAGCTTTCTTT. Protein sequence: CSVGQGNTEAFF. The entire variable domain, with the rest obtained from reference TRBV29-1 and TRBJ1-1, is as follows: SAVISQKPSRDICQRGTSLTIQCQVDSQVTMMFWYRQQPGQSLTLIATANQGSEATYESGFVIDKFPISRPNLTFSTLTVSNMSPEDSSIYLCSVGQGNTEAFFGQGTRLTVV.

This chain joins TRBV29-1 and TRBJ2-1, with D perhaps TRBD2 (5 bases). Germline values: CDR1 SQVTM, CDR2 ANQGSEA. The V and J ends lost 4 bases and 6 bases respectively, with 10 bases between them. CDR3 length: 12 residues. The CDR3 protein is CSVVSGINEQFF. Written as DNA, the CDR3 is TGCAGCGTTGTGTCGGGGATCAATGAGCAGTTCTTC.

The V gene is TRBV7-9, the J gene TRBJ1-5; tentatively, D is TRBD1 (6 bases). CDR3 length equals 14 residues. Germline V CDR1 and CDR2: SEHNR, FQNEAQ (reference sequence). The V end lost 3 bases, the J end lost 3 bases, and 9 bases lay between the germline ends. This CDR3 is CASSFGTTNQPQHF. CDR3 nucleotide sequence: TGTGCCAGCAGCTTCGGGACAACCAATCAGCCCCAGCATTTT.